Each of the 5 T cell receptor beta chains below was sequenced from the same sample in a study of T cell responses to AZD1222 COVID-19 vaccine. Only in-frame clones appear in the TCRdb table, and some are missing; sequencing was by immunoSEQ multiplex PCR. This table has tens of thousands of clones, around 85% appearing once. The sample in question was peripheral blood, obtained 28 days after the second AZD1222 dose. These receptors were taken from an adult who received the AZD1222 COVID-19 vaccine.

This clone was picked up a small number of times. The chain has TRBV10-2 and TRBJ2-1, with 9 nucleotides matching TRBD2. Per germline, CDR1 WSHSY and CDR2 SAAADI. This CDR3 region has 15 residues. V lost 2 bases, J lost 8 bases, and 7 bases stayed unmatched. CDR3 DNA: TGCGCCAGCAGTGAGAGTAGCGGGAGTAGATATGAGCAGTTCTTC. Translated: CASSESSGSRYEQFF.

The V call is TRBV4-1, the J call TRBJ1-2, with 9 bases aligning to TRBD1. Germline CDR1 reads MGHRA; CDR2 reads YSYEKL. CDR3 length equals 16 residues. The V segment lost 4 bases and the J segment 6 bases; nucleotides outside the gene matches: 12. CDR3: CASSPGRTGDLNGYTF. In nucleotides, the CDR3 is TGCGCCAGCAGCCCGGGACGGACAGGGGACCTCAATGGCTACACCTTC.

The J gene is TRBJ1-6, the V gene TRBV18; TRBD1 is a possible D gene (5 bases). The V gene's germline CDR1 is KGHSH and CDR2 LQKENI. This CDR3 is built from 15 residues. Between the trimmed V and J ends, which lost 5 bases and 5 bases, there was a span of 13 bases. CDR3 residues: CASSESRAHNSPLHF. The CDR3, as DNA: TGTGCCAGCTCAGAAAGCAGGGCGCATAATTCACCCCTCCACTTT.

V is TRBV4-2 and J is TRBJ2-4; D uncertain. CDR1 is LGHNA, CDR2 YNFKEQ, per germline. This CDR3 spans 17 amino acids. V was shortened by 1 base and J by 1 base, with 14 bases between the two germline ends. The CDR3 DNA follows: TGTGCCAGCAGCCAAGCAACTACCCTATTTGCCAAAAACATTCAGTACTTC. This gives the protein CASSQATTLFAKNIQYF.

This clone was picked up a small number of times. The genes are TRBV7-3 and TRBJ2-5; D gene unclear. Germline V CDR1 and CDR2: SGHTA, FQGTGA. Trimming cost V 4 bases and J 4 bases, with 13 bases left between them. The CDR3 totals 14 residues. For the CDR3, the DNA is TGTGCCAGCAGCTACGACTCGTATTCAGAGACCCAGTACTTC. This encodes CASSYDSYSETQYF. Looking up the rest from reference TRBV7-3 and TRBJ2-5 gives the full variable domain: GAGVSQTPSNKVTEKGKYVELRCDPISGHTALYWYRQSLGQGPEFLIYFQGTGAADDSGLPNDRFFAVRPEGSVSTLKIQRTERGDSAVYLCASSYDSYSETQYFGPGTRLLVL.